The sequence of this T cell receptor beta chain was determined in a study of shared clonotypes between healthy human individuals. V gave up 5 bases and J gave up 0 bases; unmatched junction bases: 7. Germline V CDR1 and CDR2: SEHNR, FQNEAQ (reference sequence). This CDR3 contains 16 residues. The naive CD8 fraction comprised CD45RO-negative cells positively selected for CCR7 and excluded terminally differentiated effector memory CD45RA+ cells. Healthy adults negative for HIV, lacking recent acute infections or vaccinations, served as donors. Study outcomes and limitations: For sorted subsets, rarefaction showed incomplete sequencing despite large depth.

This clone was observed a single time. The antigen is unknown. Using about 220 ng DNA, tens of thousands of T cell genomes, the sorted-subset replicate PCRs were run. The table came from immunoSEQ multiplex PCR; TCRdb's copy has only in-frame clones and leaves some out. The sample contains about 1,800,000 clones, 85% to 95% of which appear only once. This sequence joins TRBV7-9 and TRBJ2-1, with 7 bases fitting TRBD1. The origin of this receptor is a man aged 18 to 29 in good health. The sample comprised naive CD8+ T cells sorted from blood. In nucleotides, the CDR3 is TGTGCCAGCAGCCCGACGGACAGGAGCTCCTACAATGAGCAGTTCTTC. As protein: CASSPTDRSSYNEQFF.